These 24 T cell receptor beta chains were all obtained from the same sample, sequenced in a study of read filtering for tumor transcriptome and immune sequencing. Molecular barcoded adaptors covering alpha/delta and beta/gamma chains were used on approximately 400 ng RNA. TCRdb itself ran the reads through MiXCR, one entry per CDR3 protein. Here the sample spans over 55,000 distinct CDR3 sequences, roughly 13% being singletons. The sequencing input was a population of CD138-negative cells sorted from bone marrow. Source of these receptors: a donor older than 35 with multiple myeloma.

This clonotype has at least ten counts. The J gene is TRBJ2-2, the V gene TRBV20-1, with 7 bases that match TRBD1. The length of the CDR3 is 13 residues. Germline V gives CDR1 DFQATT, CDR2 SNEGSKA (reference sequence). J was trimmed by 4 bases and V by 6 bases; bases with no gene match: 5. The CDR3 sequence is CSALQGSTGELFF. As DNA, the CDR3 is TGCAGTGCCCTACAGGGGAGCACCGGGGAGCTGTTTTTT.

This clonotype was found many times. The rearrangement uses TRBV7-9 and TRBJ1-4; 9 bases are a match to TRBD1. Germline CDR1 is SEHNR and CDR2 is FQNEAQ (reference sequence). J gave up 7 bases and V 6 bases, and 3 bases lay outside the gene matches. The CDR3 length is 13 residues. The CDR3: CASRGTGFEKLFF. The DNA for the CDR3 is TGTGCCAGCAGGGGGACAGGGTTTGAAAAACTGTTTTTT.

This clonotype was detected ten times or more. The gene calls are TRBV20-1 and TRBJ2-1; 9 bases match TRBD2. This CDR3 region has 14 residues. Germline assignment: CDR1 DFQATT and CDR2 SNEGSKA (reference sequence). V was clipped by 6 bases and J by 4 bases; unmatched bases: 7. CDR3 DNA: TGCAGTGCACGGGCGACTAGCGGATACAATGAGCAGTTCTTC. This gives the protein CSARATSGYNEQFF.

A remark on this clonotype: A single base separates this from a much larger clone, so it may be a read error. The rearrangement links TRBV7-9 to TRBJ2-7; D call uncertain. The germline CDR1 and CDR2 sequences are SEHNR and FQNEAQ (reference sequence). This CDR3 region has 13 residues. The CDR3 region has the DNA TGTGCCAGCAGCTTAATTACATACTACGAGCAGTGCTTC. Protein: CASSLITYYEQCF.

This clonotype was seen only a few times. This chain links TRBV4-1 with TRBJ2-2; 8 bases fit TRBD2. V gave up 3 bases and J gave up 2 bases; unmatched junction bases: 8. This CDR3 is built from 17 residues. The germline CDR1 and CDR2 sequences are MGHRA and YSYEKL. CDR3 residues: CASSQGTLAGNTGELFF. In DNA, the CDR3 is TGCGCCAGCAGCCAGGGGACCCTAGCGGGCAACACCGGGGAGCTGTTTTTT.

This clonotype showed up many times. The genes are TRBV29-1 and TRBJ2-7, with a weak D call TRBD1 (6 bases). From germline, CDR1 is SQVTM and CDR2 ANQGSEA. There are 14 residues in the CDR3. V was cut by 2 bases and J by 3 bases, with 14 bases left in between. The CDR3 loop reads CSVEKQGSSYEQYF. CDR3 in DNA: TGCAGCGTTGAAAAACAGGGATCGAGCTACGAGCAGTACTTC.

This clonotype was seen repeatedly, ten times or more. The rearrangement links TRBV5-1 to TRBJ2-2; 14 positions match TRBD2. The CDR3 sequence is 19 residues long. V shed 4 bases, J shed 3 bases, and the junction held 11 bases outside the gene matches. Germline lookup yields CDR1 SGHRS and CDR2 YFSETQ. The CDR3 sequence: CASSRKGLAGEIDTGELFF. The CDR3 bases are TGCGCCAGCAGCCGAAAGGGACTAGCGGGAGAAATCGACACCGGGGAGCTGTTTTTT.

The sample holds many counts of this clonotype. The V gene is TRBV11-3, the J gene TRBJ2-5; D is ambiguous. The germline V gene has CDR1 SGHNT and CDR2 YENEEA. Trimming took off 5 bases at V and 5 bases at J, with 18 bases between the two ends. This CDR3 region has 15 residues. CDR3 protein: CASSPTMVGLETQYF. DNA of the CDR3: TGTGCCAGCAGCCCAACAATGGTAGGGTTGGAGACCCAGTACTTC.

This clonotype was counted ten times or more. The chain carries TRBV20-1 and TRBJ2-1; maybe TRBD2 (6 bases). V was clipped by 5 bases and J by 0 bases, with 14 bases between them. CDR3 length: 15 residues. The V gene's germline CDR1 is DFQATT and CDR2 SNEGSKA (reference sequence). CDR3 protein: CSAPGGVTSYNEQFF. The CDR3 DNA sequence: TGCAGTGCTCCTGGCGGGGTCACCTCCTACAATGAGCAGTTCTTC.

Remarks on this clonotype: Given a much more abundant clone one base away, this may be a read error. The chain combines TRBV15 with TRBJ1-1; maybe TRBD1 (6 bases). This CDR3 spans 13 amino acids. The V gene lost 3 bases and the J gene lost 14 bases, with 19 bases spanning the gap. Germline CDR1 is LNHNV and CDR2 is YYDKDF (reference sequence). DNA of the CDR3: TGTGCCACCAGCAGCGAACAGGGTCCCTGGCTCTTCTTT. It is translated as CATSSEQGPWLFF.

At least ten counts were recorded for this clonotype. The chain carries TRBV28 and TRBJ1-5; TRBD1 aligns across 7 bases. The CDR3 has 17 amino acids. The J segment lost 2 bases and the V segment lost 3 bases, leaving 10 bases of the junction unmatched. Germline-derived CDR1 and CDR2 are MDHEN and SYDVKM. CDR3 amino acids: CASSFSKIGTGNQPQHF. The DNA of the CDR3 is TGTGCCAGCAGTTTTTCAAAAATCGGGACAGGCAATCAGCCCCAGCATTTT. Together with reference TRBV28 and TRBJ1-5, the CDR3 gives the full variable domain: DVKVTQSSRYLVKRTGEKVFLECVQDMDHENMFWYRQDPGLGLRLIYFSYDVKMKEKGDIPEGYSVSREKKERFSLILESASTNQTSMYLCASSFSKIGTGNQPQHFGDGTRLSIL.

With regard to this clonotype: No conserved phenylalanine or tryptophan ends this CDR3, so it is likely a read error. This chain joins TRBV6-4 and TRBJ2-1; 10 bases agree with TRBD2. CDR3 length equals 15 residues. The V gene end was trimmed by 6 bases and the J gene end by 9 bases; junction bases not matched to a gene: 11. In germline, CDR1 is MRHNA, CDR2 SNTAGT. CDR3 protein: CASSQGASGRSEQFL. The CDR3 nucleotides read TGTGCCAGCAGCCAAGGGGCTAGCGGGAGAAGTGAGCAGTTCCTC.

This clonotype occurred many times. The chain joins TRBV6-1 to TRBJ2-1, with D perhaps TRBD1 (6 bases). CDR1 is MNHNS, CDR2 SASEGT, per germline. V lost 6 bases and J 4 bases, leaving 19 bases between the germline ends. The CDR3 runs to 16 residues. The CDR3 loop reads CASSQNGIGGYNEQFF. In nucleotides, the CDR3 is TGTGCCAGCAGCCAAAACGGTATAGGGGGTTACAATGAGCAGTTCTTC.

Many counts were recorded for this clonotype. The CDR3 is CASSAPLAGLETGEQFF. Written as DNA, the CDR3 is TGTGCCAGCAGTGCGCCACTAGCGGGTTTAGAAACGGGTGAGCAGTTCTTC. The V and J genes are TRBV27 and TRBJ2-1; 9 nucleotides line up with TRBD2. The CDR3 extends over 17 amino acids. Germline CDR1 is MNHEY and CDR2 is SMNVEV (reference sequence). V lost 5 bases to trimming and J lost 9 bases; unmatched junction nucleotides: 17.

This clonotype was seen a handful of times. The V call is TRBV5-1, the J call TRBJ2-2, with D unresolved. The V gene lost 1 base and the J gene lost 7 bases, with 14 bases spanning the gap. Germline V gene sequence: CDR1 SGHRS, CDR2 YFSETQ. This CDR3 is 15 amino acids long. This CDR3 is CASSLSASDLGELFF. CDR3 nucleotides: TGCGCCAGCAGCTTGTCGGCTAGTGACCTCGGGGAGCTGTTTTTT.

The genes are TRBV7-2 and TRBJ1-1; possible D gene TRBD1, 6 bases. The CDR3 is 13 amino acids. The germline CDR1 and CDR2 sequences are SGHTA and FQGNSA. The V end lost 7 bases, the J end lost 1 base, and 10 bases lay between the germline ends. CDR3 DNA: TGTGCCAGCAAAACAGGGCCGAACACTGAAGCTTTCTTT. Protein sequence: CASKTGPNTEAFF.

This clonotype was seen at least ten times. The chain couples TRBV20-1 to TRBJ2-7, with 9 bases that match TRBD2. Per germline, CDR1 DFQATT and CDR2 SNEGSKA (reference sequence). The CDR3 is 13 amino acids. After removal of 5 bases from V and 3 bases from J, the junction contained 5 bases not matched to a gene. CDR3 DNA sequence: TGCAGTGCTCTAATAGCGGGAGTCTACGAGCAGTACTTC. Translated, it gives CSALIAGVYEQYF.

Of note for this clonotype: This may be a read error, as it is one base from a much larger clone. This chain joins TRBV11-1 and TRBJ2-3; TRBD2 matches 7 bases. Per germline, CDR1 SGHAT and CDR2 FQDESV (reference sequence). The ends lost 4 bases at V and 5 bases at J; junction bases unmatched: 12. The CDR3 is 16 residues long. The CDR3: CASSSGAGVPGDTQYF. CDR3 nucleotide sequence: TGTGCCAGCAGCTCGGGCGCGGGAGTGCCAGGAGATACGCAGTATTTT.

The chain combines TRBV27 with TRBJ1-2, with D maybe TRBD1 (5 bases). V shed 3 bases and J shed 5 bases, with 16 bases lying between them. The CDR3 is made up of 15 amino acids. CDR1 and CDR2 from the germline V gene are MNHEY and SMNVEV (reference sequence). CDR3 nucleotides: TGTGCCAGCAGTTTGGTGGGGACCGAAGATTATGGCTACACCTTC. It translates to CASSLVGTEDYGYTF.

Concerning this clonotype itself: A read error may be the cause here, since a much bigger clone is one base away. The V gene is TRBV7-3, the J gene TRBJ1-1; D gene ambiguous. The CDR3 has 14 amino acids. Per germline, CDR1 SGHTA and CDR2 FQGTGA. The CDR3 bases are TGTGCCAGCAGCTTCGCCGGCAGACGGACTGAAGCTCTCTTT. It specifies CASSFAGRRTEALF.

The sample holds many counts of this clonotype. This sequence joins TRBV3-1 and TRBJ2-7, with D uncertain. The CDR3 consists of 14 residues. V gave up 4 bases and J gave up 2 bases, with 12 bases separating them. CDR1 is LGHDT and CDR2 is YNNKEL in the germline V gene (reference sequence). The CDR3 DNA reads as TGTGCCAGCAGCCGTTCTACTGTGCCCTACGAGCAGTACTTC. Protein sequence: CASSRSTVPYEQYF.

This clonotype was observed many times. The rearrangement joins TRBV28 to TRBJ2-7; 11 bases map to TRBD1. The J segment lost 2 bases and the V segment lost 6 bases, leaving 6 bases of the junction unmatched. Germline V gene data show CDR1 as MDHEN and CDR2 as SYDVKM. This CDR3 has 15 residues. The CDR3: CASRRDRGSTYEQYF. CDR3 bases: TGTGCCAGCAGACGGGACAGGGGGTCTACCTACGAGCAGTACTTC.

The table lists this clonotype with many counts. V and J are TRBV29-1 and TRBJ2-3, with 10 bases matching TRBD1. V shed 6 bases, J shed 8 bases, and the junction held 5 bases outside the gene matches. This CDR3 is 12 amino acids long. Germline values: CDR1 SQVTM, CDR2 ANQGSEA. Here the CDR3 reads CSVAGTGVTQYF. The CDR3 region has the DNA TGCAGCGTGGCCGGGACAGGGGTTACGCAGTATTTT.

This clonotype was counted at least ten times. The V call is TRBV3-1, the J call TRBJ1-1, with a weak D call TRBD1 (5 bases). The CDR3 covers 12 residues. Trimming stripped 1 base from V and 10 bases from J, with 10 bases between. The germline V gene has CDR1 LGHDT and CDR2 YNNKEL (reference sequence). The CDR3 DNA reads as TGTGCCAGCAGCCAAGGACGGAGGGGAGCTTTCTTT. This translates into CASSQGRRGAFF.